The 30 T cell receptor beta chains in this list originate from one sample, sequenced in a study of control samples from healthy donors and cancer patients. The data were produced by immunoSEQ multiplex PCR, yet TCRdb's version contains in-frame clones alone and is incomplete. The top ten hold 1.1% to 1.5% of the sample, which has about 180,000 clones, more than 80% seen once. Sequencing used blood. These receptors originate from a man younger than 45 in good health.

The chain has TRBV9 and TRBJ1-1; D may be TRBD1 (6 bases). V was pared by 4 bases and J by 10 bases, with 20 bases between. This CDR3 has 14 residues. Germline loops: CDR1 SGDLS, CDR2 YYNGEE. The CDR3 loop reads CASSPAGGQYGAFF. The CDR3 region has the DNA TGTGCCAGCAGCCCAGCTGGCGGACAGTATGGAGCTTTCTTT.

The genes are TRBV7-2 and TRBJ1-3; no firm D call. The CDR3 is 14 residues long. CDR1 is SGHTA and CDR2 is FQGNSA in the germline V gene. Trimming pared 5 bases from V and 0 bases from J, leaving 8 bases between. The CDR3: CASSPGLSGNTIYF. As DNA, the CDR3 is TGTGCCAGCAGCCCGGGCCTCTCTGGAAACACCATATATTTT.

This CDR3 reads CASRSDNSYEQYF. The CDR3 DNA follows: TGTGCCAGCAGATCGGACAATTCCTACGAGCAGTACTTC. The rearrangement joins TRBV7-9 to TRBJ2-7, with TRBD1 as a possible D gene (5 bases). Germline CDR1 SEHNR, CDR2 FQNEAQ (reference sequence). Between the trimmed V and J ends, which lost 6 bases and 1 base, there was a span of 10 bases. CDR3 length: 13 residues.

This clone was seen just once. In DNA, the CDR3 is TGCGCCAGCAGCTTAGGTAATGCAGGGAACACCGGGGAGCTGTTTTTT. Translated, it gives CASSLGNAGNTGELFF. This sequence joins TRBV5-1 and TRBJ2-2; D not resolved. This CDR3 comprises 16 residues. The V end lost 2 bases, the J end lost 1 base, and 12 bases lay between the germline ends. CDR1 SGHRS and CDR2 YFSETQ come from the germline V gene.

The chain has TRBV29-1 and TRBJ2-1; 16 nucleotides align to TRBD2. V shed 3 bases, J shed 9 bases, and the junction held 5 bases outside the gene matches. Germline CDR1 and CDR2: SQVTM and ANQGSEA. CDR3 size: 15 residues. The CDR3 region has the DNA TGCAGCGTTGAGGGGACTAGCGGGAGGGTCGGTGAGCAGTTCTTC. Translated, it gives CSVEGTSGRVGEQFF.

V is TRBV24-1 and J is TRBJ2-7, with D perhaps TRBD2 (5 bases). Trimming took off 5 bases at V and 5 bases at J, with 9 bases between the two ends. Per germline, CDR1 KGHDR and CDR2 SFDVKD. This CDR3 comprises 12 residues. The CDR3 here is CATSAAGDEQYF. CDR3 sequence (DNA): TGTGCCACCAGTGCCGCCGGGGACGAGCAGTACTTC.

The J gene is TRBJ1-3, the V gene TRBV5-5; D ambiguous. CDR3 length: 16 amino acids. Germline CDR1 is SGHKS and CDR2 is YYEKEE (reference sequence). The V and J ends lost 3 bases and 1 base respectively, with 14 bases between them. The CDR3 nucleotides are TGTGCCAGCAGCTCCCGGCAGGTGGGGTCTGGAAACACCATATATTTT. Protein sequence: CASSSRQVGSGNTIYF.

This clone appeared once. V gene TRBV27 combines with J gene TRBJ2-4; TRBD1 matches 8 bases. Germline-derived CDR1 and CDR2 are MNHEY and SMNVEV (reference sequence). The CDR3 sequence is 17 residues long. Germline trimming cut 2 bases from V and 0 bases from J; bases unmatched to any gene: 6. The CDR3, as DNA: TGTGCCAGCAGTTTACAGGGGGCAGGGGTAGCCAAAAACATTCAGTACTTC. Amino acids: CASSLQGAGVAKNIQYF.

The chain has TRBV18 and TRBJ2-1, with 8 positions matching TRBD2. Trimming at V came to 2 bases and at J to 8 bases, leaving 5 bases not matched to a gene. Germline CDR1 reads KGHSH; CDR2 reads LQKENI. The CDR3 loop spans 14 amino acids. CDR3 residues: CASSPGTSSYEQFF. Written as DNA, the CDR3 is TGTGCCAGCTCACCAGGGACTAGTAGCTATGAGCAGTTCTTC.

The gene calls are TRBV9 and TRBJ1-4; D perhaps matches TRBD1 (5 bases). The V end was cut by 3 bases, the J end by 2 bases, with 8 bases between. CDR3 size: 14 residues. Germline-derived CDR1 and CDR2 are SGDLS and YYNGEE. CDR3 protein: CASSAGGTNEKLFF. As DNA, the CDR3 is TGTGCCAGCAGCGCCGGGGGGACTAATGAAAAACTGTTTTTT.

The chain recombines TRBV5-1 with TRBJ1-6; D ambiguous. V lost 3 bases to trimming and J lost 5 bases, with 12 bases between them. Germline CDR1 and CDR2: SGHRS and YFSETQ. There are 15 residues in the CDR3. The DNA for the CDR3 is TGCGCCAGCAGCTCAGACGCTGGAAATAATTCACCCCTCCACTTT. Amino acid sequence: CASSSDAGNNSPLHF. Drawing the rest from reference TRBV5-1 and TRBJ1-6, the complete variable domain is KAGVTQTPRYLIKTRGQQVTLSCSPISGHRSVSWYQQTPGQGLQFLFEYFSETQRNKGNFPGRFSGRQFSNSRSEMNVSTLELGDSALYLCASSSDAGNNSPLHFGNGTRLTVT.

The J gene is TRBJ2-2, the V gene TRBV2, with D unresolved. Trimming took 4 bases from V and 0 from J, leaving 12 bases between them. The germline V gene encodes CDR1 SNHLY and CDR2 FYNNEI. The CDR3 is 16 residues long. The CDR3 nucleotides read TGTGCCAGCAGTGTATCCGCAGGAACGAACACCGGGGAGCTGTTTTTT. This encodes CASSVSAGTNTGELFF.

CDR3 in amino acids: CASSVGNTIYF. For the CDR3, the DNA is TGTGCCAGCAGTGTCGGAAACACCATATATTTT. The chain combines TRBV25-1 with TRBJ1-3; no clear D. V gave up 4 bases and J gave up 4 bases, with 2 bases separating them. Germline loops: CDR1 MGHDK, CDR2 SYGVNS. The CDR3 runs 11 residues.

The rearrangement uses TRBV3-1 (or the pseudogene TRBV3-2) and TRBJ1-6, with D possibly TRBD1 on 5 matching bases. The CDR3 runs to 16 residues. V was cut by 0 bases and J by 9 bases, with 15 bases left in between. The germline V gene has CDR1 LGHDT and CDR2 YNNKEL (reference sequence). The CDR3 sequence is CASSQEGSQRGSPLHF. CDR3 nucleotide sequence: TGTGCCAGCAGCCAAGAGGGGTCGCAGAGGGGTTCACCCCTCCACTTT.

The V gene is TRBV6-6, the J gene TRBJ1-4; D gene uncertain. Germline values: CDR1 MNHNY, CDR2 SVGAGI (reference sequence). CDR3 length: 13 amino acids. The V gene lost 6 bases and the J gene lost 3 bases, with 8 bases spanning the gap. As DNA, the CDR3 is TGTGCCAGCAGGGGCCAACCTAATGAAAAACTGTTTTTT. It specifies CASRGQPNEKLFF.

J is TRBJ1-2 and V is TRBV5-1, with D uncertain. The V end lost 0 bases, the J end lost 6 bases, and 15 bases lay between the germline ends. The CDR3 has 15 residues. Germline V CDR1 and CDR2: SGHRS, YFSETQ. The CDR3: CASSLGGGIRNGYTF. The CDR3 DNA reads TGCGCCAGCAGCTTGGGTGGAGGCATTAGGAATGGCTACACCTTC. The full variable domain, completed using reference TRBV5-1 and TRBJ1-2, is KAGVTQTPRYLIKTRGQQVTLSCSPISGHRSVSWYQQTPGQGLQFLFEYFSETQRNKGNFPGRFSGRQFSNSRSEMNVSTLELGDSALYLCASSLGGGIRNGYTFGSGTRLTVV.

The table lists this clone with a count of one. The chain employs TRBV5-1 and TRBJ2-3; perhaps D is TRBD1 or TRBD2 (6 bases each). This CDR3 is built from 14 residues. Germline V lookup: CDR1 SGHRS, CDR2 YFSETQ. Trimming shortened V by 7 bases and J by 0 bases, and 12 bases separated the two germline ends. CDR3 protein: CASYGGSSTDTQYF. DNA for the CDR3: TGCGCCAGCTACGGGGGCTCTAGCACAGATACGCAGTATTTT.

This clone appeared a single time. The chain employs TRBV4-1 and TRBJ1-1; D ambiguous. Looked up from germline, CDR1 is MGHRA and CDR2 is YSYEKL. Trimming took off 2 bases at V and 7 bases at J, with 11 bases between the two ends. This CDR3 comprises 13 residues. CDR3 sequence: CASSQSGAREAFF. The CDR3 DNA sequence: TGCGCCAGCAGCCAATCGGGAGCCCGTGAAGCTTTCTTT.

V is TRBV30 and J is TRBJ1-2, with TRBD1 identical over 8 bases. Looked up from germline, CDR1 is GTSNPN and CDR2 is SVGIG (reference sequence). After removal of 0 bases from V and 4 bases from J, the junction contained 7 bases not matched to a gene. This CDR3 contains 15 residues. CDR3 region: CAWSVGTGGGYGYTF. The CDR3 DNA reads as TGTGCCTGGAGTGTAGGGACAGGCGGCGGCTATGGCTACACCTTC.

J is TRBJ2-7 and V is TRBV28, with a possible D match to TRBD1 (5 bases). Germline V CDR1 and CDR2: MDHEN, SYDVKM. The CDR3 has 14 amino acids. V was pared by 4 bases and J by 7 bases, with 17 bases between. The CDR3 sequence is CASSYPDRPYEQYF. The CDR3 nucleotides are TGTGCCAGCAGTTATCCCGACAGACCTTATGAGCAGTACTTC.

The chain has TRBV3-1 (or the pseudogene TRBV3-2) and TRBJ1-2; D is perhaps TRBD1 (5 bases). CDR3 length: 14 amino acids. Between the trimmed V and J ends, which lost 0 bases and 7 bases, there was a span of 12 bases. Germline-derived CDR1 and CDR2 are LGHDT and YNNKEL (reference sequence). Written as DNA, the CDR3 is TGTGCCAGCAGCCAAGATACCGGGACGGGTGGCTACACCTTC. Encoded protein: CASSQDTGTGGYTF.

The rearrangement uses TRBV10-1 and TRBJ2-2; maybe TRBD1 (6 bases). The CDR3 is 12 amino acids. CDR1 is WNHNN, CDR2 SYGVQD, per germline (reference sequence). V gave up 5 bases and J gave up 7 bases, with 8 bases separating them. The CDR3 protein is CASSLDSGELFF. As DNA, the CDR3 is TGCGCCAGCAGTCTGGACAGCGGGGAGCTGTTTTTT.

This rearrangement joins TRBV28 to TRBJ2-1; D uncertain. This CDR3 contains 13 residues. Trimming cost V 5 bases and J 8 bases, with 13 bases left between them. Germline values: CDR1 MDHEN, CDR2 SYDVKM. In DNA, the CDR3 is TGTGCCAGCAGTCCGCCCGTAGGACATGAGCAGTTCTTC. This encodes CASSPPVGHEQFF.

This clone was counted only a few times. The V call is TRBV9, the J call TRBJ2-5; 10 bases are shared with TRBD2. V was pared by 8 bases and J by 1 base, with 5 bases of the junction left unmatched. This CDR3 has 14 residues. Per germline, CDR1 SGDLS and CDR2 YYNGEE. CDR3 sequence (DNA): TGTGCCAGTGCTAGCGGGAGTTTCCAAGAGACCCAGTACTTC. As protein: CASASGSFQETQYF.

The rearrangement joins TRBV10-2 to TRBJ1-1; D call uncertain. This CDR3 has 15 residues. V gave up 3 bases and J gave up 3 bases, with 14 bases separating them. Germline V gene lookup returns CDR1 WSHSY and CDR2 SAAADI. The DNA for the CDR3 is TGCGCCAGCAGTGACGCTTCCCTAAGGGACACTGAAGCTTTCTTT. Amino acids: CASSDASLRDTEAFF.

This chain links TRBV3-1 (or the pseudogene TRBV3-2) with TRBJ2-1; 7 nucleotides line up with TRBD1. The CDR3 length is 14 residues. The J segment lost 7 bases and the V segment lost 4 bases, leaving 7 bases of the junction unmatched. Germline V CDR1 and CDR2: LGHDT, YNNKEL (reference sequence). The DNA of the CDR3 is TGTGCCAGCAGCCCGACAGGGTATGTAAATGAGCAGTTCTTC. Translation gives CASSPTGYVNEQFF.

This chain joins TRBV6-1 and TRBJ2-5; D perhaps matches TRBD1 (5 bases). The V end was cut by 2 bases, the J end by 1 base, with 8 bases between. CDR1 and CDR2 from the germline V gene are MNHNS and SASEGT. This CDR3 is built from 14 residues. CDR3 DNA: TGTGCCAGCAGTGAAAGAACAGGCCAAGAGACCCAGTACTTC. It translates to CASSERTGQETQYF.

This clone was picked up one time. The chain has TRBV19 and TRBJ1-3; no clear D. V was trimmed by 3 bases and J by 8 bases, leaving 8 bases between them. The germline gives CDR1 LNHDA, CDR2 SQIVND (reference sequence). The CDR3 is 12 residues long. The chain's CDR3 is CASSISEDTIYF. The DNA of the CDR3 is TGTGCCAGTAGTATCTCCGAGGACACCATATATTTT.

V gene TRBV12-5 combines with J gene TRBJ2-1; the D call may be TRBD1 or TRBD2 (6 bases each). The CDR3 contains 12 residues. Germline V gives CDR1 LGHNT, CDR2 FRNRAP. V was clipped by 6 bases and J by 7 bases, with 10 bases between them. The CDR3 nucleotides read TGTGCTAGTGGATCGGGGGCGAATGAGCAGTTCTTC. The encoded protein is CASGSGANEQFF.

DNA for the CDR3: TGTGCCAGCAGCCTGGCCACCTACGAGCAGTACTTC. This encodes CASSLATYEQYF. The rearrangement uses TRBV5-6 and TRBJ2-7; D remains ambiguous. The germline V gene encodes CDR1 SGHDT and CDR2 YYEEEE. With 4 bases removed from V and 2 bases from J, the gap between germline ends came to 7 bases. CDR3 length: 12 amino acids.